This T cell receptor beta chain comes out of a study of blood T cell repertoires in COVID-19. Study at large: Some COVID-19 samples were acute and others convalescent; all came from the United States, Italy and Spain. Sources were T cells, B-cell-depleted T cells, or PBMCs; the material itself was cDNA or gDNA.

CDR1 SGHTA and CDR2 FQGTGA come from the germline V gene. V was clipped by 3 bases and J by 2 bases, with 7 bases between them. The CDR3 is 13 amino acids. Original data processing: Reference gene primer amplification in the assay estimated nucleated cell counts. The assay was immunoSEQ multiplex PCR, and TCRdb's table has in-frame clones only and misses some. V and J calls and clone size follow that table, whereas D and trimming were derived from the DNA. The table has roughly 330,000 clones, 80% to 90% seen once. This chain connects TRBV7-3 to TRBJ1-1; D is unresolved. Input material: peripheral blood. This clonotype was obtained from a man aged 30 to 39 with COVID-19, enrolled during active disease. For the CDR3, the DNA is TGTGCCAGCAGCTTTGACACAAACACTGAAGCTTTCTTT. Its protein is CASSFDTNTEAFF.